Listed below are T cell receptor beta chains from one sample, sequenced in a study of breast tumors, draining lymph nodes, adjacent tissues. In TCRdb, the multiplex PCR reads were re-called with MiXCR into one record per CDR3 protein. The profile covers around 15,000 distinct CDR3 sequences, with around 50% appearing a single time and approximately 16% taken by the ten largest. The sample comprised tumor-adjacent breast tissue. Receptors were obtained from a female donor with breast cancer. Some clones in this sample may be carry-over from other donors' samples. CDR3s include the opening cysteine and the closing phenylalanine or tryptophan. D genes are given only for firm matches. Where a row states a size, it is once, few, many or the class of an expanded clone; other rows omit it.

clone size	V gene	J gene	D gene	CDR3 DNA	CDR3 protein
medium-sized	TRBV7-8	TRBJ2-7	NA	TGTGCCAGCAGCTTAGCACGCGCCGCCTACGAGCAGTACTTC	CASSLARAAYEQYF
NA	TRBV10-3	TRBJ2-2	NA	TGTGCCATCAGTGAGTCCGGGACGGGGACCGGGGAGCTGTTTTTT	CAISESGTGTGELFF
NA	TRBV27	TRBJ2-7	TRBD1	TGTGCCAGCAAAAAGACAGGGGTCCCCTACGAGCAGTATTTC	CASKKTGVPYEQYF
few	TRBV7-2	TRBJ2-1	TRBD2	TGTGCCAGCAGCTTAGCGGGAGGGCCAGCTGAGCAGTTCTTC	CASSLAGGPAEQFF
few	TRBV19	TRBJ2-7	NA	TGTGCCAGTAGTTCAACACGCTCCTACGAGCAGTACTTC	CASSSTRSYEQYF
many	TRBV4-3	TRBJ1-1	NA	TGCGCCAGCAGCCAAGTACCGAAGACTGAAGCTTTCTTT	CASSQVPKTEAFF
NA	TRBV20-1	TRBJ2-5	NA	TGCAGTGCTCTGAGGGGGGGAGGAAGACAAGAGACCCAGTGCTTC	CSALRGGGRQETQCF
NA	TRBV7-3	TRBJ1-2	NA	TGTGCCAGCAGTTTTCAGGGAGCTAACTATGGCTACACCTTC	CASSFQGANYGYTF
NA	TRBV29-1	TRBJ2-3	TRBD2	TGCAGCGTCCTAGCGGAACCCACAGATACGCAGTATTTT	CSVLAEPTDTQYF
once	TRBV20-1	TRBJ2-7	NA	TGCAGTGCTAGAGAAGAACGGGAACCCTACGAGCAGTACTTC	CSAREEREPYEQYF
NA	TRBV2	TRBJ2-1	NA	TGTGCCAGCAGGGAACCAGGGGAAAGGTACAATGGGCAGTTCTTC	CASREPGERYNGQFF
many	TRBV28	TRBJ1-5	TRBD1	TGTGCCACAGGCTGGGATGGAGGGGGCGCACGGATCAATCAGCCCCAGCATTTT	CATGWDGGGARINQPQHF
NA	TRBV30	TRBJ1-2	NA	TGTGCCTGGAGACAGGGTTATGGCTACGCTTTC	CAWRQGYGYAF
many	TRBV7-9	TRBJ1-1	NA	TGTGCCAGCAGCTTATGTCGGGGGTTGTGGAACACTGAAGCTTTCTTT	CASSLCRGLWNTEAFF
medium-sized	TRBV14	TRBJ2-7	NA	TGTGCCAGCAGCCAAGGTCCGACAGGAATCTACGAGCAGTACTTC	CASSQGPTGIYEQYF
few	TRBV9	TRBJ1-5	NA	TGTGCCAGCAGCGATGGGGAGAATCAGCCCCAGCATTTT	CASSDGENQPQHF
once	TRBV15	TRBJ2-7	NA	TGTCTCTGCAGCAGTGGGAGCGGGTATGGAACCTACGAGCAGTACTTC	CLCSSGSGYGTYEQYF
once	TRBV12-3/TRBV12-4	TRBJ1-2	TRBD1	TGTGCCAGCAGTCTGGGACAGGGGGTTACTGGCTACACCTTC	CASSLGQGVTGYTF
NA	TRBV9	TRBJ1-4	NA	TGTGCCAGCAGCGTGGTAGCTAGCGGGAGTTACAATGAAAAACTGTTTTTT	CASSVVASGSYNEKLFF
NA	TRBV4-1	TRBJ2-1	TRBD1	TGCGCCAGCAGCCAATCCTCGACAGGGGCTTACAATGAGCAGTTCTTC	CASSQSSTGAYNEQFF
NA	TRBV7-3	TRBJ2-1	TRBD2	TGTGCCAGCAGCCGTAGCGGGAGACTCAATGAGCAGTTCTTC	CASSRSGRLNEQFF
NA	TRBV2	TRBJ2-7	NA	TGTGCCAGCAGTTACCAAGGTGCCTACGAGCAGTACTTC	CASSYQGAYEQYF
NA	TRBV20-1	TRBJ2-2	TRBD2	TGCAGTGCAGTAGCGGGAGGGGGCTACACCGGGGAGCTGTTTTTT	CSAVAGGGYTGELFF
many	TRBV5-1	TRBJ2-1	TRBD1	TGCGCCAGCAGCTTGGTCGGGTCCCCCAGGGGGAGCTCCTACAATGAGCAGTTCTTC	CASSLVGSPRGSSYNEQFF
once	TRBV11-2	TRBJ2-2	TRBD2	TGTGCCAGCAGCTTAATGGGTAGCGGGAGCGGGGAGCTGTTTTTT	CASSLMGSGSGELFF
NA	TRBV20-1	TRBJ2-7	TRBD1	TGCAGTGCTAGAGTGAGGCAGGGGGCGTACGAGCAGTACTTC	CSARVRQGAYEQYF
NA	TRBV27	TRBJ1-6	NA	TGTGCCAGCAAACACAAAACCCTCCACTTT	CASKHKTLHF
NA	TRBV20-1	TRBJ2-2	TRBD2	TGCAGTGCTAGAGATTCAGGCGGGAGGCACTCCGGGGAGCTGTTTTTT	CSARDSGGRHSGELFF
NA	TRBV7-6	TRBJ2-2	NA	TGTGCCAGCAGCTTATACAGCGGGGAGCTGTTTTTT	CASSLYSGELFF
many	TRBV11-1	TRBJ2-1	TRBD2	TGTGCCAGCAGCTCAACTAGCGGGGGCATTCGAAATGAGCAGTTCTTC	CASSSTSGGIRNEQFF
many	TRBV3-1	TRBJ1-5	NA	TGTGCCAGCAGCCCCCAACAGGGCCTAGATCAGCCCCAGCATTTT	CASSPQQGLDQPQHF
NA	TRBV29-1	TRBJ1-4	NA	TGCAGCGTTGTGTCAACTAATGAAAAACTGTTTTTT	CSVVSTNEKLFF
many	TRBV6-5	TRBJ2-5	TRBD1	TGTGCCAGCAGTCACTCGCGGACAGGCATTCAAGAGACCCAGTACTTC	CASSHSRTGIQETQYF
NA	TRBV25-1	TRBJ2-7	TRBD2	TGTGCCAGCAGTGTACCCGGGACTAGCGAGACCGAGCAGTACTTC	CASSVPGTSETEQYF
NA	TRBV3-1	TRBJ2-1	TRBD2	TGTGCCAGCAGCAAGACTAGCGGGAGTTGTGAGCAGTTCTTC	CASSKTSGSCEQFF